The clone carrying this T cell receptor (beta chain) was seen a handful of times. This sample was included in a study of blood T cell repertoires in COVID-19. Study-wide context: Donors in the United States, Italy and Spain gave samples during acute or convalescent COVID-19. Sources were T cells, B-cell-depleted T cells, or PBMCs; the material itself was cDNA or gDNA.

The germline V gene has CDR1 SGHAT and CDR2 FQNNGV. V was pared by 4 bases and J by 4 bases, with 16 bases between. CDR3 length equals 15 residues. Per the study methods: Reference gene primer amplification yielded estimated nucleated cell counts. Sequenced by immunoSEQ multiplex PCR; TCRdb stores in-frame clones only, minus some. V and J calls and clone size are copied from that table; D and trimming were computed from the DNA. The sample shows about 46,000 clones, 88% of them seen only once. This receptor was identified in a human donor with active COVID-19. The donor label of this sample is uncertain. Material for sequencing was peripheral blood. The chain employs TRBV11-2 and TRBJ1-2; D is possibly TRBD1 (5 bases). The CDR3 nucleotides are TGTGCCAGCAGCTCCCTGCGTGGCAGGGTCTATGGCTACACCTTC. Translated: CASSSLRGRVYGYTF.